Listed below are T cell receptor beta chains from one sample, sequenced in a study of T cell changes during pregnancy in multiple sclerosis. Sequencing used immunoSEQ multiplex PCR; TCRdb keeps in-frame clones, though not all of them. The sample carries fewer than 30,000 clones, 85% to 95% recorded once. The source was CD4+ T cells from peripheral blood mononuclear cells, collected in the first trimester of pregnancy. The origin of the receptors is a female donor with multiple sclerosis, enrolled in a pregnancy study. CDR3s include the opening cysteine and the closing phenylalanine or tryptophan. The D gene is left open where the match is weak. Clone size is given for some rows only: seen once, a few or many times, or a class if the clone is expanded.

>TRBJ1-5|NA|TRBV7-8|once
CASSVRQSQPQHF
TGTGCCAGCAGCGTCAGACAGAGTCAGCCCCAGCATTTT
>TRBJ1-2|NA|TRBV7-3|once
CASSLAGNYGYTF
TGTGCCAGCAGCTTGGCAGGGAACTATGGCTACACCTTC
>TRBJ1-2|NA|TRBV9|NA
CASSVAGHSDYGYTF
TGTGCCAGCAGCGTAGCTGGGCATTCGGACTATGGCTACACCTTC
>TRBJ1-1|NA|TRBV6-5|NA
CASTPRGGVRTEAFF
TGTGCCAGCACCCCTAGGGGAGGGGTCCGCACTGAAGCTTTCTTT
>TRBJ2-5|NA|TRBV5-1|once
CASSLYSGTQETQYF
TGCGCCAGCAGCTTGTATTCGGGGACTCAAGAGACCCAGTACTTC
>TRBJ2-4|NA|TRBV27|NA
CASSSNHRDHIQYF
TGTGCCAGCAGTTCTAACCACAGGGATCACATTCAGTACTTC
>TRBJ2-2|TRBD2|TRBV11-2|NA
CASSLPAGGAFTGELFF
TGTGCCAGCAGCTTACCAGCGGGGGGAGCTTTCACCGGGGAGCTGTTTTTT
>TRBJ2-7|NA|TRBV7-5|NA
CARRPYLQGSPYEQYF
TGTGCCAGAAGACCTTACTTACAGGGGTCCCCCTACGAGCAGTACTTC
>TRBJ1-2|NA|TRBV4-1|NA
CASSQVVQYKPLTNYGYTF
TGCGCCAGCAGCCAAGTCGTACAGTACAAGCCCCTTACTAACTATGGCTACACCTTC
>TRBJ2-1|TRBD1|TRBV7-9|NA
CASSFLGGGYNEQFF
TGTGCCAGCAGCTTTCTAGGGGGCGGTTACAATGAGCAGTTCTTC
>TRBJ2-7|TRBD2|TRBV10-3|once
CAISSGGAGTEQYF
TGTGCCATCAGTTCGGGAGGGGCAGGTACTGAGCAGTACTTC
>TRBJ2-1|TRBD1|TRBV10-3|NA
CAISGGQGNYNEQFF
TGTGCCATCAGTGGGGGACAGGGAAATTACAATGAGCAGTTCTTC
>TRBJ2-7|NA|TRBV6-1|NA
CASREQPIRGWDEQYF
TGTGCCAGCAGGGAACAACCGATCAGGGGCTGGGACGAGCAGTACTTC
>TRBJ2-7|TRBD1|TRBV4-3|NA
CASSPLPARQGAEQYF
TGCGCCAGCAGCCCCCTGCCCGCTAGACAGGGGGCTGAGCAGTACTTC
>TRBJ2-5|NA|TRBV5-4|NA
CASSPGLGRETQYF
TGTGCCAGCAGCCCCGGGCTGGGGCGGGAGACCCAGTACTTC
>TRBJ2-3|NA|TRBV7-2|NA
CASSLLMADTQYF
TGTGCCAGCAGCTTACTAATGGCAGATACGCAGTATTTT
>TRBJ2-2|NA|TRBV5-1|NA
CASSLTLPMEGELFF
TGCGCCAGCAGCTTGACGCTCCCCATGGAGGGGGAGCTGTTTTTT
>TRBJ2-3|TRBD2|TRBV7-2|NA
CASSSTSGVSDTQYF
TGTGCCAGCAGCTCGACTAGCGGGGTTTCAGATACGCAGTATTTT
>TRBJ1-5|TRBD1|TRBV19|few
CASRVTGEFGQPQHF
TGTGCCAGTAGGGTGACAGGGGAGTTTGGTCAGCCCCAGCATTTT
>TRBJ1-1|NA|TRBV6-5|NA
CASSYLQTEIKVAFF
TGTGCCAGCAGTTACCTCCAGACTGAAATCAAGGTAGCTTTCTTT
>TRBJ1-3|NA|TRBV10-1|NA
CASSDGHAGNTIYF
TGCGCCAGCAGTGATGGGCACGCTGGAAACACCATATATTTT
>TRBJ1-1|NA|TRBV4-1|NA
CASSQDATVVWAFF
TGCGCCAGCAGCCAAGATGCGACTGTGGTCTGGGCTTTCTTT
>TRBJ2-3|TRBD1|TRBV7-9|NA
CASSLGATGAGDTQYF
TGTGCCAGCAGCTTAGGGGCGACAGGGGCGGGAGATACGCAGTATTTT
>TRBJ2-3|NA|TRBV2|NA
CASSEQGSTDTQYF
TGTGCCAGCAGTGAACAGGGTAGCACAGATACGCAGTATTTT
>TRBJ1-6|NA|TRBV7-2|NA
CASSLVLNSPLHF
TGTGCCAGCAGCTTAGTCCTCAATTCACCCCTCCACTTT
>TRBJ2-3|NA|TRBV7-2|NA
CASSLGRTPTDTQYF
TGTGCCAGCAGCTTAGGGAGGACTCCCACAGATACGCAGTATTTT
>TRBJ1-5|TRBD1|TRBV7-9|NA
CASSLGQGAAQPQHF
TGTGCCAGCAGCTTGGGACAGGGGGCGGCTCAGCCCCAGCATTTT
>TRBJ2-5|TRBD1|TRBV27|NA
CASRDRALNQETQYF
TGTGCCAGCAGGGACAGGGCGCTTAACCAAGAGACCCAGTACTTC
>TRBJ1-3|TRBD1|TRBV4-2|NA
CASSQDGTGASGNTIYF
TGTGCCAGCAGCCAAGACGGGACAGGGGCCTCTGGAAACACCATATATTTT
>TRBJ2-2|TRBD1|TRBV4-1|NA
CASSLNPGTANTGELFF
TGCGCCAGCAGTCTAAATCCCGGGACAGCGAACACCGGGGAGCTGTTTTTT
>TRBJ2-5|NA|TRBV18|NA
CASSPQSETQYF
TGTGCCAGCTCACCACAATCGGAGACCCAGTACTTC
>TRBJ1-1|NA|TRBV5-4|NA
CASSLGRGGGGTEAFF
TGTGCCAGCAGCTTGGGCCGCGGGGGCGGAGGCACTGAAGCTTTCTTT
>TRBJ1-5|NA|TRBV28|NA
CASNNGGAYQPQHF
TGTGCCAGCAATAATGGGGGGGCCTATCAGCCCCAGCATTTT
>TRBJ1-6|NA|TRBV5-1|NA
CASSYQGGSSPLHF
TGCGCCAGCAGCTATCAGGGAGGAAGTTCACCCCTCCACTTT
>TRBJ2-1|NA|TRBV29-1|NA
CSVAGGGSYNEQFF
TGCAGCGTTGCGGGGGGCGGCTCCTACAATGAGCAGTTCTTC
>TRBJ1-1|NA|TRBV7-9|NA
CASSPGTSATEAFF
TGTGCCAGCAGCCCGGGGACATCTGCCACTGAAGCTTTCTTT
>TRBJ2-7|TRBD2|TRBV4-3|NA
CASSHHPPVAGRAYEQYF
TGCGCCAGCAGCCACCATCCTCCGGTGGCGGGGAGGGCCTACGAGCAGTACTTC
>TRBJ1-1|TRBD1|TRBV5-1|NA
CASSSWTGNTEAFF
TGCGCCAGCAGCTCCTGGACAGGGAACACTGAAGCTTTCTTT
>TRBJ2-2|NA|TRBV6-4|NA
CASSATNTGELFF
TGTGCCAGCAGTGCCACGAACACCGGGGAGCTGTTTTTT
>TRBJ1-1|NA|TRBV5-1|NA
CASSPSGYSEAFF
TGCGCCAGCAGCCCCAGCGGATACTCTGAAGCTTTCTTT
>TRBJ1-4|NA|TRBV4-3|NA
CASSQDSGRTYNEKLFF
TGCGCCAGCAGCCAAGATTCCGGCAGGACTTACAATGAAAAACTGTTTTTT
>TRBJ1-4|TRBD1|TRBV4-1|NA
CASSQTQTGGEEKLFF
TGCGCCAGCAGCCAAACCCAGACAGGGGGCGAGGAAAAACTGTTTTTT
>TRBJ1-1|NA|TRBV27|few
CASSGVGGTEAFF
TGTGCCAGCAGTGGGGTCGGAGGCACTGAAGCTTTCTTT
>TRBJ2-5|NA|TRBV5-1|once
CASSEQETQYF
TGCGCCAGCAGTGAGCAAGAGACCCAGTACTTC
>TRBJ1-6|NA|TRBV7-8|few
CASSLEGQYSPLHF
TGTGCCAGCAGCTTAGAAGGACAGTATTCACCCCTCCACTTT
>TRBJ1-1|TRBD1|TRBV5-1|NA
CASSTGVPIKQLFF
TGCGCCAGCAGCACAGGGGTCCCCATAAAACAACTCTTCTTT
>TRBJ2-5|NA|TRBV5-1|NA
CASSFNTDQETQYF
TGCGCCAGCAGCTTTAACACCGACCAAGAGACCCAGTACTTC
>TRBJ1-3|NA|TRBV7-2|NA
CASRLGLDGDTIYF
TGTGCCAGCAGGTTAGGACTTGACGGGGACACCATATATTTT
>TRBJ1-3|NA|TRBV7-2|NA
CASSLYLSGRGAGNTIYF
TGTGCCAGCAGCTTATATCTATCGGGGAGGGGCGCTGGAAACACCATATATTTT
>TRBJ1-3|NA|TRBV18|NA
CASSPPSTGLGNTIYF
TGTGCCAGCTCACCACCTTCAACAGGGTTGGGAAACACCATATATTTT
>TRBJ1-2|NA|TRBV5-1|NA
CASRNRESGGYTF
TGCGCCAGCAGAAACAGGGAATCTGGGGGCTACACCTTC
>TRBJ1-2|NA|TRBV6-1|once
CASSAPYTRVMDPGYTF
TGTGCCAGCAGTGCGCCCTACACCAGGGTGATGGATCCTGGCTACACCTTC
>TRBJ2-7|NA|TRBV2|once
CASSRTYEQYF
TGTGCCAGCAGCAGAACCTACGAGCAGTACTTC
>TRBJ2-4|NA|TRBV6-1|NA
CASSEYAGTSLAKNIQYF
TGTGCCAGCAGTGAATACGCCGGGACATCTCTAGCCAAAAACATTCAGTACTTC
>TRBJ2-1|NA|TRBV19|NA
CASRGWTGSSYNEQFF
TGTGCCAGTAGGGGCTGGACGGGGAGCTCCTACAATGAGCAGTTCTTC
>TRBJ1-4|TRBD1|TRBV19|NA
CASTEPGQGDEKLFF
TGTGCCAGTACAGAACCGGGACAGGGGGACGAAAAACTGTTTTTT
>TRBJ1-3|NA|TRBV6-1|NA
CATGTPYSGNTIYF
TGTGCCACCGGGACTCCGTACTCTGGAAACACCATATATTTT
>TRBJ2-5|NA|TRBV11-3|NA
CASSTPQGPETQYF
TGTGCCAGCAGCACCCCTCAGGGGCCGGAGACCCAGTACTTC